Shown below are 16 T cell receptor beta chains from a single sample sequenced in a study of T cell clonality in common variable immunodeficiency. The repertoire was sequenced with immunoSEQ multiplex PCR; TCRdb's copy has only in-frame clones and lacks some. The sample is made up of roughly 70,000 clones, none counted only once. The specimen was peripheral blood mononuclear cells. Receptor source: a person aged 18-70 years in good health.

This clone was observed many times. The read halts 3 residues ahead of the CDR3 end, with the missing end drawn from the germline J gene. V usage is TRBV5-6 and J usage is TRBJ2-3; D not certain. V lost 0 bases to trimming and J lost 0 bases, with 5 bases between them. Germline V CDR1 and CDR2: SGHDT, YYEEEE. This CDR3 region has 14 residues. CDR3 bases read: TGTGCCAGCAGCTTGGGCAGTAGCACAGATACG. Amino acids: CASSLGSSTDT. The whole CDR3 sequence is CASSLGSSTDTQYF.

This clone was picked up many times. The CDR3 is cut off 3 residues early in the read; its end comes from the germline J gene. The chain employs TRBV7-9 and TRBJ1-1, with TRBD1 matching 10 bases. The germline gives CDR1 SEHNR, CDR2 FQNEAQ (reference sequence). J lost 5 bases, V lost 5 bases, and 8 bases had no gene match. There are 15 residues in the CDR3. The CDR3 reads CASSQGQGTLTEAFF. Incomplete CDR3 DNA: TGTGCCAGCAGCCAGGGACAGGGGACTTTAACTGAA.

This clone occurred many times. The read gets to within 3 residues of the CDR3 end, and the germline J gene fills in the rest. The V gene is TRBV19, the J gene TRBJ2-5; 10 bases line up with TRBD2. Per the germline V gene, CDR1 is LNHDA and CDR2 is SQIVND (reference sequence). V dropped 4 bases and J dropped 5; count of bases not matched to a gene: 10. This CDR3 has 16 residues. The CDR3 sequence: CASSRGLAVGGETQYF. The sequenced part of the CDR3 DNA is TGTGCCAGTAGTAGAGGACTAGCGGTCGGGGGGGAGACC.

At least ten counts were recorded for this clone. CDR3 amino acids: CASSLTGSRDYGYTF. CDR3 DNA, as far as it was read: TGTGCCAGCAGCTTAACAGGGTCTAGGGACTATGGC. The chain combines TRBV7-8 with TRBJ1-2; D perhaps matches TRBD1 (6 bases). The read gets to within 3 residues of the CDR3 end, and the germline J gene fills in the rest. Trimming shortened V by 2 bases and J by 3 bases, and 13 bases separated the two germline ends. Germline loops: CDR1 SGHVS, CDR2 FQNEAQ. The CDR3 runs to 15 residues.

This clone was detected ten times or more. The read ends 3 residues early relative to the CDR3; the germline J gene fills the gap. The chain couples TRBV6-1 to TRBJ1-5, with D possibly TRBD1 on 6 matching bases. The CDR3 is made up of 15 amino acids. V lost 4 bases and J 1 base, leaving 11 bases between the germline ends. Germline V CDR1 and CDR2: MNHNS, SASEGT. CDR3 DNA, as far as it was read: TGTGCCAGCAGTGGGCAGGGGCCGAGCAATCAGCCC. As protein: CASSGQGPSNQP. The full CDR3 is CASSGQGPSNQPQHF.

This clone was seen many times. The sequenced fragment ends 3 residues before the CDR3 boundary, so the rest is inferred from the germline J gene. The chain is built from TRBV7-9 and TRBJ1-1; 7 bases match TRBD1. The CDR3 extends over 14 amino acids. The V gene end was trimmed by 0 bases and the J gene end by 3 bases; junction bases not matched to a gene: 1. Germline V gene data show CDR1 as SEHNR and CDR2 as FQNEAQ (reference sequence). CDR3 DNA, as far as it was read: TGTGCCAGCAGCTTAGCTACAGGGGACACTGAA. Translated: CASSLATGDTE. The full-length CDR3 reads as CASSLATGDTEAFF.

This clone occurred many times. The part of the CDR3 DNA that was read is TGTGCCAGTAGTATCTGGGCGGGGCTCCCCGTTTCGGATCAGCCC. Amino acid sequence: CASSIWAGLPVSDQP. The entire CDR3 protein is CASSIWAGLPVSDQPQHF. The V gene is TRBV19, the J gene TRBJ1-5, with D possibly matching TRBD1 (5 bases). The sequence runs out 3 residues before the end of the CDR3; the remainder is reconstructed from the germline J gene. Germline V gene sequence: CDR1 LNHDA, CDR2 SQIVND (reference sequence). Deletions cut 3 bases from V and 5 bases from J, with 23 bases between. This CDR3 comprises 18 residues.

This clone was seen repeatedly, ten times or more. The read comes to an end 3 residues before the CDR3 does, leaving the germline J gene to fill in the end. The V and J genes are TRBV2 and TRBJ1-1; the D gene is possibly TRBD1 (5 bases). This CDR3 region has 15 residues. Germline CDR1 and CDR2: SNHLY and FYNNEI. The ends were cut back, 2 bases at V and 3 bases at J, with 13 bases in the middle. CDR3 sequence: CASSERFTGYTEAFF. The DNA read from the CDR3 is TGTGCCAGCAGTGAACGTTTTACAGGTTACACTGAA. The full variable domain, rest sourced from reference TRBV2 and TRBJ1-1, is EPEVTQTPSHQVTQMGQEVILRCVPISNHLYFYWYRQILGQKVEFLVSFYNNEISEKSEIFDDQFSVERPDGSNFTLKIRSTKLEDSAMYFCASSERFTGYTEAFFGQGTRLTVV.

This clone was seen ten or more times. The CDR3 end falls 3 residues outside the read, so it is completed with the germline J gene. J is TRBJ2-5 and V is TRBV10-3; 7 positions agree with TRBD1. CDR1 is ENHRY, CDR2 SYGVKD, per germline. After removal of 6 bases from V and 4 bases from J, the junction contained 8 bases not matched to a gene. The CDR3 covers 14 residues. The CDR3 DNA, read in part, is TGTGCCATCAGAATTGACAGGGTCGGAGAGACC. This encodes CAIRIDRVGET. The entire CDR3 is CAIRIDRVGETQYF.

This clone occurred many times. The CDR3 end is not reached by the read, which stops 3 residues before it; the germline J gene fills it in. The genes are TRBV20-1 and TRBJ2-7; tentatively, D is TRBD2 (6 bases). CDR1 and CDR2 from the germline V gene are DFQATT and SNEGSKA (reference sequence). The CDR3 sequence is 15 residues long. V lost 0 bases to trimming and J lost 6 bases, with 18 bases between them. Here the CDR3 reads CSARDPGGLVSEQYF. The CDR3 DNA, read in part, is TGCAGTGCTAGAGACCCCGGGGGTCTAGTCAGCGAG.

The sample holds many counts of this clone. Sequencing ends 3 residues short of the CDR3 end; the germline J gene provides the rest. The chain is built from TRBV7-9 and TRBJ1-2; D gene unclear. CDR1 and CDR2 (germline): SEHNR, FQNEAQ (reference sequence). Trimming shortened V by 5 bases and J by 3 bases, and 10 bases separated the two germline ends. This CDR3 has 13 amino acids. CDR3: CASSRTEDYGYTF. The CDR3 bases that were read are TGTGCCAGCAGCCGGACTGAAGACTATGGC. Complete variable domain (other parts from reference TRBV7-9 and TRBJ1-2): DTGVSQNPRHKITKRGQNVTFRCDPISEHNRLYWYRQTLGQGPEFLTYFQNEAQLEKSRLLSDRFSAERPKGSFSTLEIQRTEQGDSAMYLCASSRTEDYGYTFGSGTRLTVV.

This clone was picked up many times. The read ends 3 residues before the CDR3 terminus; that terminus is restored from the germline J gene. This sequence joins TRBV11-3 and TRBJ1-1, with TRBD1 matching 7 bases. Trimming took 4 bases from V and 5 from J; bases not matched to a gene: 1. This CDR3 comprises 12 residues. The germline gives CDR1 SGHNT, CDR2 YENEEA. CDR3 DNA, as far as it was read: TGTGCCAGCAGCTCAGGGGGTACTGAA. Protein product: CASSSGGTE. The full CDR3 protein is CASSSGGTEAFF.

This clone has ten or more counts. The CDR3 goes on 3 residues after the read ends, and that part is filled in from the germline J gene. The rearrangement links TRBV12-3 or TRBV12-4 to TRBJ2-1; D is undetermined. V dropped 4 bases and J dropped 2 bases, with 15 bases sitting between them. The length of the CDR3 is 16 residues. The CDR3 DNA, read in part, is TGTGCCAGCAGTTCCCTAGTTGGAAGTGCCTACAATGAG. Translated: CASSSLVGSAYNE. The whole CDR3 region reads CASSSLVGSAYNEQFF.

This clone was detected many times. The read terminates 3 residues ahead of where the CDR3 ends, so the germline J gene completes it. The chain has TRBV12-3 or TRBV12-4 and TRBJ2-6; D might be TRBD2 (6 bases). The CDR3 covers 16 residues. V was clipped by 5 bases and J by 1 base, with 12 bases between them. The sequenced part of the CDR3 DNA is TGTGCCAGCAGTCCCGTTGGGGGGTCTGGGGCCAACGTC. Its translation is CASSPVGGSGANV. The full CDR3 is CASSPVGGSGANVLTF.

In regard to this clone: From the germline J gene comes the end of the CDR3, since the read stops 3 residues before it. V usage is TRBV7-2 and J usage is TRBJ2-5, with D perhaps matching TRBD2 (7 bases). Germline V CDR1 and CDR2: SGHTA, FQGNSA. This CDR3 comprises 17 residues. Between the trimmed V and J ends, which lost 0 bases and 3 bases, there was a span of 17 bases. CDR3 residues: CASSLAISGGTEETQYF. The sequenced part of the CDR3 DNA is TGTGCCAGCAGCTTAGCTATTTCGGGGGGCACAGAAGAGACC.

This clone was counted a few times. The CDR3 is cut off 3 residues early in the read; its end comes from the germline J gene. V and J are TRBV20-1 and TRBJ2-7, with D tentatively TRBD1 (7 bases). The CDR3 length is 13 residues. Germline V gene sequence: CDR1 DFQATT, CDR2 SNEGSKA (reference sequence). The CDR3 here is CSQGQRAGGEQYF. The DNA read from the CDR3 is TGCAGCCAGGGGCAGCGGGCAGGGGGCGAG.